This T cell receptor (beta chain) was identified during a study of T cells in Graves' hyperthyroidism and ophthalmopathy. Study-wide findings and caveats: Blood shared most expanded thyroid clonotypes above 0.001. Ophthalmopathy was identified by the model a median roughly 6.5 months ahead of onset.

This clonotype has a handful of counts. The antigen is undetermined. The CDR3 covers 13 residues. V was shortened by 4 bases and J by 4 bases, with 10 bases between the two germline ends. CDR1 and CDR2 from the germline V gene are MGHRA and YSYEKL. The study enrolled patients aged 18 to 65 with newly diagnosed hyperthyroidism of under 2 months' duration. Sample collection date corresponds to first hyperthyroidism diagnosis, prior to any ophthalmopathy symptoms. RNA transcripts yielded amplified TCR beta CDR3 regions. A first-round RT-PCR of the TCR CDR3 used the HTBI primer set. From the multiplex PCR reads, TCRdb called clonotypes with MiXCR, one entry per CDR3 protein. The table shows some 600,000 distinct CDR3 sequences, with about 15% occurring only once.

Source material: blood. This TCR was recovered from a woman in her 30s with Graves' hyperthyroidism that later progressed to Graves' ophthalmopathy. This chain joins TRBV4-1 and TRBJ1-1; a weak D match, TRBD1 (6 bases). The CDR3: CASSPGTSTEAFF. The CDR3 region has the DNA TGCGCCAGCAGCCCTGGGACATCCACTGAAGCTTTCTTT.